These 29 T cell receptor beta chains originate from one sample sequenced in a study of T cells in localized non-small cell lung cancer. The method was immunoSEQ multiplex PCR; TCRdb's version includes in-frame clones alone and lacks a portion of them. Of almost 30,000 clones listed, more than 70% are singletons. Source: peripheral blood, taken before any cancer treatment. These receptors were obtained from a female donor older than 55 with stage III squamous cell lung carcinoma.

The gene calls are TRBV21-1 and TRBJ2-5; TRBD1, the table's D call, was not compared with the DNA. TRBV21-1 is marked as a pseudogene. The CDR3 is 15 amino acids. CDR3: CASSKGGQGKETQYF. In nucleotides, the CDR3 is TGTGCCAGCAGCAAAGGAGGACAGGGTAAAGAGACCCAGTACTTC.

This chain uses TRBV7-2 with TRBJ1-2; 10 bases fit TRBD1. Germline V lookup: CDR1 SGHTA, CDR2 FQGNSA. The CDR3 loop spans 16 amino acids. With 5 bases clipped from V and 5 bases from J, the junction kept 11 bases outside the gene matches. CDR3 region: CASSLTAPGQGYGYTF. CDR3 nucleotide sequence: TGTGCCAGCAGCCTGACGGCGCCGGGACAGGGGTATGGCTACACCTTC.

The chain has TRBV10-1 and TRBJ2-5, with TRBD2 matching over 8 bases. Germline-derived CDR1 and CDR2 are WNHNN and SYGVQD (reference sequence). This CDR3 has 16 amino acids. After removal of 2 bases from V and 5 bases from J, the junction contained 10 bases not matched to a gene. The CDR3 region has the DNA TGCGCCAGCAGTGAGCGCCCGGGGGGGCCCGTGGAGACCCAGTACTTC. It specifies CASSERPGGPVETQYF.

The V gene is TRBV10-3, the J gene TRBJ2-7; perhaps TRBD2 as D (5 bases). V lost 7 bases to trimming and J lost 1 base, with 11 bases between them. The CDR3 consists of 13 residues. Germline V lookup: CDR1 ENHRY, CDR2 SYGVKD. CDR3 protein: CAINRDGSYEQYF. In DNA, the CDR3 is TGTGCCATCAACCGGGATGGGTCCTACGAGCAGTACTTC.

This clone was seen a single time. The chain links TRBV5-1 to TRBJ2-2; possible D gene TRBD1, 5 bases. Trimming pared 1 base from V and 3 bases from J, leaving 10 bases between. The V gene's germline CDR1 is SGHRS and CDR2 YFSETQ. This CDR3 contains 15 residues. CDR3 DNA sequence: TGCGCCAGCAGCTTGCCGGACACTTACACCGGGGAGCTGTTTTTT. Its translation is CASSLPDTYTGELFF.

This chain joins TRBV10-3 and TRBJ1-5; 9 bases line up with TRBD1. V was clipped by 0 bases and J by 4 bases; unmatched bases: 16. The CDR3 consists of 20 residues. Germline V lookup: CDR1 ENHRY, CDR2 SYGVKD. In DNA, the CDR3 is TGTGCCATCAGTGAGTCAGTATCGGGACAGGGCCTTTTGGGGAATCAGCCCCAGCATTTT. This gives the protein CAISESVSGQGLLGNQPQHF.

The chain uses TRBV7-2 and TRBJ1-1, with 7 bases identical to TRBD1. V lost 6 bases, J lost 10 bases, and 5 bases stayed unmatched. The CDR3 spans 11 residues. Germline-derived CDR1 and CDR2 are SGHTA and FQGNSA. The CDR3 sequence: CASSRQGRAFF. The CDR3 DNA reads TGTGCCAGCAGTCGACAGGGTAGAGCTTTCTTT.

This chain uses TRBV18 with TRBJ2-7; D may be TRBD1 (5 bases). Germline V gene lookup returns CDR1 KGHSH and CDR2 LQKENI. This CDR3 region has 13 residues. V was clipped by 3 bases and J by 3 bases, with 9 bases between them. The chain's CDR3 is CASSPRQSYEQYF. CDR3 DNA sequence: TGTGCCAGCTCACCCCGACAGAGCTACGAGCAGTACTTC.

This sequence joins TRBV6-5 and TRBJ1-2, with 7 bases lining up with TRBD1. Germline lookup yields CDR1 MNHEY and CDR2 SVGAGI. The CDR3 consists of 12 residues. V lost 5 bases to trimming and J lost 8 bases; unmatched junction nucleotides: 5. The CDR3 sequence: CASSLRGKGYTF. As DNA, the CDR3 is TGTGCCAGCAGTCTCAGGGGGAAGGGCTACACCTTC.

The V gene is TRBV6-1, the J gene TRBJ2-7; D is ambiguous. The ends were cut back, 1 base at V and 4 bases at J, with 5 bases in the middle. This CDR3 is 12 amino acids long. CDR1 MNHNS and CDR2 SASEGT come from the germline V gene. The CDR3 loop reads CASSEVQYEQYF. In DNA, the CDR3 is TGTGCCAGCAGTGAAGTCCAGTACGAGCAGTACTTC.

The chain joins TRBV11-2 to TRBJ1-6, with a weak D call TRBD1 (5 bases). The germline CDR1 and CDR2 sequences are SGHAT and FQNNGV. Trimming took 6 bases from V and 6 from J, leaving 21 bases between them. The CDR3 spans 17 residues. Here the CDR3 DNA reads TGTGCCAGCAGTTCAATAACCGGGACCGATGTTAATTCACCCCTCCACTTT. It yields the protein CASSSITGTDVNSPLHF.

The CDR3 is CASSEGYTQYF. CDR3 sequence (DNA): TGTGCCAGCAGTGAAGGGTATACGCAGTATTTT. The chain is built from TRBV2 and TRBJ2-3; D unresolved. The CDR3 is made up of 11 amino acids. Germline CDR1 is SNHLY and CDR2 is FYNNEI. Trimming shortened V by 1 base and J by 7 bases, and 3 bases separated the two germline ends.

This clone was picked up one time. The chain has TRBV29-1 and TRBJ2-7; maybe TRBD2 (7 bases). The CDR3 runs 15 residues. Germline loops: CDR1 SQVTM, CDR2 ANQGSEA. The V gene lost 6 bases and the J gene lost 5 bases, with 23 bases spanning the gap. The chain's CDR3 is CSVGGGGGFVHEQYF. The CDR3 DNA reads as TGCAGCGTGGGAGGGGGGGGCGGATTTGTCCACGAGCAGTACTTC.

V usage is TRBV9 and J usage is TRBJ1-1, with 7 bases aligning to TRBD1. The germline CDR1 and CDR2 sequences are SGDLS and YYNGEE. The V segment lost 6 bases and the J segment 1 base; nucleotides outside the gene matches: 6. This CDR3 contains 14 residues. The CDR3 region is CASTSGTANTEAFF. CDR3 DNA sequence: TGTGCCAGCACCTCCGGGACAGCGAACACTGAAGCTTTCTTT.

This rearrangement joins TRBV9 to TRBJ1-5; D is uncertain. This CDR3 contains 13 residues. Germline assignment: CDR1 SGDLS and CDR2 YYNGEE. V dropped 3 bases and J dropped 6 bases, with 10 bases sitting between them. The CDR3 DNA reads TGTGCCAGCAGCGCCTCTCCGGGTCAGCCCCAGCATTTT. Translated: CASSASPGQPQHF.

This clone was observed a single time. At one of its ends the junction is not consistent with the germline gene, which may arise from a read error. This sequence joins TRBV18 and TRBJ1-5; the match to TRBD1 covers 7 bases. This CDR3 spans 13 amino acids. Germline V gene data show CDR1 as KGHSH and CDR2 as LQKENI. The chain's CDR3 is CASSPTGDQPQHF. DNA for the CDR3: TGTGCCAGTTCACCAACAGGGGATCAGCCCCAGCATTTT.

The V gene is TRBV1, the J gene TRBJ2-7; the table gives TRBD1 as D, unverified against the DNA. TRBV1 is described as a pseudogene. The CDR3 contains 17 residues. The CDR3 sequence is CTSSPALDRGDSYEQYF. CDR3 DNA sequence: TGCACCAGCAGCCCAGCGTTGGACAGGGGGGACTCCTACGAGCAGTACTTC.

CDR3 in DNA: TGTGCCAGCAGTTTACTAGCGGGGGGCGAAGAGACCCAGTACTTC. Translating gives CASSLLAGGEETQYF. This chain joins TRBV28 and TRBJ2-5; the match to TRBD2 covers 11 bases. V lost 2 bases and J lost 3; bases outside the gene matches: 2. The CDR3 is made up of 15 amino acids. The germline V gene encodes CDR1 MDHEN and CDR2 SYDVKM.

The V and J genes are TRBV11-2 and TRBJ2-5; TRBD1 aligns across 8 bases. CDR3 length: 15 amino acids. Germline V gene lookup returns CDR1 SGHAT and CDR2 FQNNGV. V shed 5 bases and J 2 bases; nucleotides not matched to a gene: 7. The CDR3: CASSGKRTGQETQYF. In DNA, the CDR3 is TGTGCCAGCAGCGGGAAGAGGACAGGGCAAGAGACCCAGTACTTC.

The V call is TRBV9, the J call TRBJ2-7; 9 positions match TRBD1. The V and J ends lost 0 bases and 5 bases, in that order; junction bases with no gene match: 6. The CDR3 spans 15 residues. In germline, CDR1 is SGDLS, CDR2 YYNGEE. CDR3 loop: CASSVGGTGTHEQYF. For the CDR3, the DNA is TGTGCCAGCAGCGTAGGAGGGACAGGGACCCACGAGCAGTACTTC.

The chain employs TRBV29-1 and TRBJ2-2, with 8 bases identical to TRBD1. The ends lost 5 bases at V and 7 bases at J; junction bases unmatched: 18. CDR3 length: 17 amino acids. Germline loops: CDR1 SQVTM, CDR2 ANQGSEA. The CDR3 nucleotides are TGCAGCGTTCGGGGCCTCCCGGAGACAGGGGCCGGCGGGGAGCTGTTTTTT. Its translation: CSVRGLPETGAGGELFF.

This clone was seen once. This chain connects TRBV7-3 to TRBJ2-3; 9 nucleotides agree with TRBD2. V dropped 0 bases and J dropped 12; count of bases not matched to a gene: 10. The germline CDR1 and CDR2 sequences are SGHTA and FQGTGA. The CDR3 contains 15 residues. CDR3 in amino acids: CASSLTGTSSLGQYF. Written as DNA, the CDR3 is TGTGCCAGCAGCTTAACCGGGACTAGCTCTTTGGGACAGTATTTT.

V usage is TRBV28 and J usage is TRBJ2-7; 7 bases fit TRBD1. Germline CDR1 MDHEN, CDR2 SYDVKM. The length of the CDR3 is 16 residues. V lost 2 bases to trimming and J lost 3 bases; unmatched junction nucleotides: 10. The CDR3 is CASSLLLLTGNYEQYF. In nucleotides, the CDR3 is TGTGCCAGCAGTTTACTCCTCCTGACAGGGAACTACGAGCAGTACTTC. Variable domain in full (rest from reference TRBV28 and TRBJ2-7): DVKVTQSSRYLVKRTGEKVFLECVQDMDHENMFWYRQDPGLGLRLIYFSYDVKMKEKGDIPEGYSVSREKKERFSLILESASTNQTSMYLCASSLLLLTGNYEQYFGPGTRLTVT.

The rearrangement uses TRBV30 and TRBJ2-1; 11 bases are a match to TRBD2. The ends lost 3 bases at V and 0 bases at J; junction bases unmatched: 4. The CDR3 is made up of 16 amino acids. Germline V lookup: CDR1 GTSNPN, CDR2 SVGIG (reference sequence). CDR3 region: CAWRSTSGSSYNEQFF. The CDR3 bases are TGTGCCTGGAGGAGCACTAGCGGGAGCTCCTACAATGAGCAGTTCTTC.

V and J are TRBV4-2 and TRBJ1-5; tentatively, D is TRBD1 (6 bases). Germline loops: CDR1 LGHNA, CDR2 YNFKEQ. V was shortened by 1 base and J by 2 bases, with 6 bases between the two germline ends. This CDR3 has 14 residues. This CDR3 is CASSQAGGNQPQHF. The CDR3, as DNA: TGTGCCAGCAGCCAAGCAGGGGGCAATCAGCCCCAGCATTTT.

The chain is built from TRBV5-1 and TRBJ1-1, with D perhaps matching TRBD1 (6 bases). This CDR3 spans 14 amino acids. V was pared by 0 bases and J by 5 bases, with 11 bases between. From germline, CDR1 is SGHRS and CDR2 YFSETQ. CDR3 bases: TGCGCCAGCAGCTTGGTAGGGGGAGTGACTGAAGCTTTCTTT. It specifies CASSLVGGVTEAFF.

The chain has TRBV28 and TRBJ1-2; D possibly corresponds to TRBD1 (5 bases). The V and J ends lost 2 bases and 2 bases respectively, with 12 bases between them. CDR3 length: 15 amino acids. Looked up from germline, CDR1 is MDHEN and CDR2 is SYDVKM. CDR3 amino acids: CASSLTGTLNYGYTF. The CDR3 bases are TGTGCCAGCAGTTTAACCGGGACTCTAAACTATGGCTACACCTTC.

This rearrangement joins TRBV7-8 to TRBJ1-3, with TRBD1 as a possible D gene (5 bases). Germline assignment: CDR1 SGHVS and CDR2 FQNEAQ. The CDR3 extends over 13 amino acids. Trimming removed 6 bases from V and 1 base from J, with 7 bases in between. CDR3 region: CASRGGSGNTIYF. The CDR3 bases are TGTGCCAGCAGGGGGGGGTCTGGAAACACCATATATTTT.

This clone was seen only once. This rearrangement joins TRBV4-3 to TRBJ2-2, with 7 bases aligning to TRBD2. The V gene end was trimmed by 7 bases and the J gene end by 6 bases; junction bases not matched to a gene: 8. This CDR3 has 14 residues. Germline V gives CDR1 LGHNA, CDR2 YSLEER. CDR3: CASKGLDISGELFF. CDR3 nucleotide sequence: TGCGCCAGCAAAGGACTAGATATTTCCGGGGAGCTGTTTTTT.